Below, 30 T cell receptor beta chains from the same sample are listed, as sequenced in a study of blood T cells in healthy people across ages. For the second PCR, which ran for about 6 to 11 cycles, a sample-barcoded 5' primer and a J-beta primer mix were used. TCRdb recomputed calls from the 5' RACE reads with MiXCR, one row per CDR3 protein. The profile shows some 800,000 distinct CDR3 sequences, more than 20% of them singletons. The same specimen was also included in a second study, on T cells of mothers and their children.

The sequencing sample was made of blood. The receptors were gathered from a boy aged 5-17 years in good health.

This clonotype was recorded a few times. The chain recombines TRBV7-9 with TRBJ1-1; 8 bases fit TRBD1. Germline CDR1 SEHNR, CDR2 FQNEAQ (reference sequence). The J segment lost 5 bases and the V segment lost 4 bases, leaving 9 bases of the junction unmatched. The CDR3 extends over 15 amino acids. CDR3 coding DNA: TGTGCCAGCAGCTCATATCAGGGGGCCCGGACTGAAGCTTTCTTT. Translation gives CASSSYQGARTEAFF.

The chain carries TRBV7-6 and TRBJ2-5; tentative D call: TRBD2 (6 bases). Trimming stripped 0 bases from V and 4 bases from J, with 15 bases between. The CDR3 has 16 residues. Germline assignment: CDR1 SGHVS and CDR2 FNYEAQ. This CDR3 reads CASSLASGGSRETQYF. CDR3 nucleotide sequence: TGTGCCAGCAGCTTAGCGTCCGGGGGTAGCCGAGAGACCCAGTACTTC.

The chain employs TRBV7-2 and TRBJ2-7; TRBD2 might be the D (5 bases). The CDR3 runs to 17 residues. The V and J ends lost 5 bases and 2 bases respectively, with 22 bases between them. The germline V gene has CDR1 SGHTA and CDR2 FQGNSA. Here the CDR3 DNA reads TGTGCCAGCAGCGGCCAACCAGGACGTCAAGCGGCCTACGAGCAGTACTTC. Protein product: CASSGQPGRQAAYEQYF.

J is TRBJ2-7 and V is TRBV6-6, with 8 bases lining up with TRBD1. V shed 5 bases and J 5 bases; nucleotides not matched to a gene: 11. From germline, CDR1 is MNHNY and CDR2 SVGAGI (reference sequence). The CDR3 sequence is 15 residues long. CDR3 DNA sequence: TGTGCCAGCAGTAAGGGATGGACAGGGAGCAACGAGCAGTACTTC. Amino acid sequence: CASSKGWTGSNEQYF.

The chain has TRBV29-1 and TRBJ2-5; 10 nucleotides agree with TRBD2. The J call may not be correct, given that the DNA end is closer to TRBJ2-1. Germline loops: CDR1 SQVTM, CDR2 ANQGSEA. The CDR3 totals 15 residues. CDR3 loop: CSVEASGGAKNEQFF. The CDR3 nucleotides read TGCAGCGTTGAAGCTAGCGGGGGAGCGAAGAATGAGCAGTTCTTC.

V gene TRBV7-8 combines with J gene TRBJ2-2; 8 nucleotides line up with TRBD1. With V trimmed by 1 base and J by 0 bases, 4 bases remained unmatched. Germline values: CDR1 SGHVS, CDR2 FQNEAQ. The CDR3 has 17 residues. The CDR3: CASSLVWTGSNTGELFF. Here the CDR3 DNA reads TGTGCCAGCAGCTTAGTTTGGACAGGGTCGAACACCGGGGAGCTGTTTTTT.

The chain links TRBV12-3 or TRBV12-4 to TRBJ2-5, with TRBD2 as a possible D gene (6 bases). The J call may not be correct, given that the DNA end is closer to TRBJ2-1. This CDR3 region has 15 residues. CDR3 bases: TGTGCCAGCACCCCCACCGGCGGGAACTACAATGAGCAGTTCTTC. As protein: CASTPTGGNYNEQFF.

Turning to this clonotype: A junction end diverges from the germline sequence, so it may reflect a read error. The gene calls are TRBV15 and TRBJ2-1; 11 bases are shared with TRBD2. There are 18 residues in the CDR3. Germline CDR1 LNHNV, CDR2 YYDKDF (reference sequence). CDR3 sequence: CATSRGAPIAGGVNERFF. The CDR3, as DNA: TGTGCCACCAGCAGAGGTGCCCCTATAGCGGGGGGGGTCAATGAGCGGTTCTTC.

The chain uses TRBV20-1 and TRBJ1-5; D ambiguous. The V gene's germline CDR1 is DFQATT and CDR2 SNEGSKA (reference sequence). This CDR3 has 15 residues. V lost 3 bases and J 9 bases, leaving 21 bases between the germline ends. This CDR3 is CSASPGGRSHVPQHF. The CDR3 region has the DNA TGCAGTGCTAGCCCGGGAGGACGGTCTCACGTGCCCCAGCATTTT.

V is TRBV12-3 or TRBV12-4 and J is TRBJ2-1; TRBD2 agrees at 10 bases. The CDR3 runs to 18 residues. V was clipped by 10 bases and J by 7 bases; unmatched bases: 22. CDR3 nucleotide sequence: TGTGCCACAAACCTTCCTCCAGTAGCGGGAGGTCTTCCGAATGAGCAGTTCTTC. It yields the protein CATNLPPVAGGLPNEQFF.

This clonotype occurred a few times. V and J are TRBV4-3 and TRBJ2-3, with no clear D. V lost 0 bases and J 3 bases, leaving 7 bases between the germline ends. Germline assignment: CDR1 LGHNA and CDR2 YSLEER. The CDR3 sequence is 14 residues long. CDR3 nucleotides: TGCGCCAGCAGCCAAGATAAGGCAACAGATACGCAGTATTTT. Amino acid sequence: CASSQDKATDTQYF.

The chain has TRBV3-1 and TRBJ2-5; a weak D match, TRBD1 (5 bases). V was shortened by 0 bases and J by 2 bases, with 13 bases between the two germline ends. CDR1 is LGHDT, CDR2 YNNKEL, per germline (reference sequence). The CDR3 extends over 16 amino acids. The CDR3 protein is CASSQDLAGPQETQYF. In DNA, the CDR3 is TGTGCCAGCAGCCAAGACTTGGCAGGGCCGCAAGAGACCCAGTACTTC.

The chain joins TRBV6-1 to TRBJ1-1; 9 positions agree with TRBD1. This CDR3 contains 13 residues. Germline trimming cut 10 bases from V and 4 bases from J; bases unmatched to any gene: 7. Germline V gives CDR1 MNHNS, CDR2 SASEGT. The CDR3 DNA reads TGTGCCACCAGGACAGGGGTGGGCACTGAAGCTTTCTTT. It is translated as CATRTGVGTEAFF.

J is TRBJ2-5 and V is TRBV7-8; no clear D. Germline V gene sequence: CDR1 SGHVS, CDR2 FQNEAQ. The V end was cut by 1 base, the J end by 5 bases, with 26 bases between. This CDR3 comprises 19 residues. CDR3 coding DNA: TGTGCCAGCAGCTTAGAGCTGTCTCTTGGGGTTTTGATTTGGGAGACCCAGTACTTC. Its translation is CASSLELSLGVLIWETQYF.

The chain combines TRBV20-1 with TRBJ1-1, with D unresolved. This CDR3 has 11 residues. V was pared by 1 base and J by 5 bases, with 5 bases between. The germline gives CDR1 DFQATT, CDR2 SNEGSKA (reference sequence). Written as DNA, the CDR3 is TGCAGTGCTAGAGCATGGACTGAAGCTTTCTTT. Amino acids: CSARAWTEAFF.

V is TRBV4-3 and J is TRBJ2-7; 9 nucleotides line up with TRBD1. Germline loops: CDR1 LGHNA, CDR2 YSLEER. The trim removed 3 bases at V and 2 bases at J, leaving 5 bases unmatched. The CDR3 runs to 15 residues. The CDR3 loop is CASSQSQGAPYEQYF. The CDR3 DNA follows: TGCGCCAGCAGCCAGTCACAGGGGGCTCCCTACGAGCAGTACTTC.

The chain joins TRBV28 to TRBJ2-5, with 7 bases matching TRBD1. The DNA end favors TRBJ2-7, so the J call may be wrong. Germline CDR1 is MDHEN and CDR2 is SYDVKM. The CDR3 loop spans 15 amino acids. The DNA for the CDR3 is TGTGCCAGCAGTTTAGGGACAGAGGGCTCCTACGAGCAGTACTTC. Residues: CASSLGTEGSYEQYF.

In its sample, this clonotype was seen a few times. The genes are TRBV6-6 and TRBJ2-2; tentative D call: TRBD2 (6 bases). Trimming removed 10 bases at V and 6 bases at J, with 15 bases between. This CDR3 comprises 13 residues. Germline assignment: CDR1 MNHNY and CDR2 SVGAGI (reference sequence). This CDR3 reads CATGGVSAGELFF. The CDR3 DNA follows: TGTGCCACCGGAGGGGTGAGCGCCGGGGAGCTGTTTTTT.

The CDR3 sequence: CASARGGRSGYTF. The CDR3 DNA sequence: TGTGCCAGCGCCCGCGGGGGGCGTAGTGGCTACACCTTC. The chain combines TRBV6-5 with TRBJ1-2, with D perhaps matching TRBD1 (6 bases). CDR3 length: 13 residues. The V end lost 8 bases, the J end lost 7 bases, and 17 bases lay between the germline ends. Looked up from germline, CDR1 is MNHEY and CDR2 is SVGAGI.

V usage is TRBV7-2 and J usage is TRBJ1-1; tentatively, D is TRBD1 (5 bases). This CDR3 spans 14 amino acids. V lost 1 base and J lost 5, with 11 bases in between. Germline loops: CDR1 SGHTA, CDR2 FQGNSA. CDR3 DNA sequence: TGTGCCAGCAGCTTAGTCGGCAGGGCAACTGAAGCTTTCTTT. This codes for CASSLVGRATEAFF. Full variable domain (missing parts from reference TRBV7-2 and TRBJ1-1): GAGVSQSPSNKVTEKGKDVELRCDPISGHTALYWYRQSLGQGLEFLIYFQGNSAPDKSGLPSDRFSAERTGGSVSTLTIQRTQQEDSAVYLCASSLVGRATEAFFGQGTRLTVV.

This clonotype was recorded many times. The CDR3 DNA sequence: TGCAGCGTTGAGCTCACTGACAGGGGCGACACCGGGGAGCTGTTTTTT. Its translation is CSVELTDRGDTGELFF. V is TRBV29-1 and J is TRBJ2-2; 8 nucleotides align to TRBD1. The CDR3 contains 16 residues. In germline, CDR1 is SQVTM, CDR2 ANQGSEA. V dropped 3 bases and J dropped 3; count of bases not matched to a gene: 9.

This chain uses TRBV18 with TRBJ1-5; 7 nucleotides align to TRBD1. The CDR3 runs to 13 residues. The germline gives CDR1 KGHSH, CDR2 LQKENI. J was trimmed by 12 bases and V by 6 bases; bases with no gene match: 11. CDR3 sequence (DNA): TGTGCCAGCTCCCAGGGGGGGGCCGAGCTCCAGCATTTT. Its translation: CASSQGGAELQHF.

This chain connects TRBV7-9 to TRBJ2-1, with TRBD2 identical over 9 bases. Germline CDR1 and CDR2: SEHNR and FQNEAQ (reference sequence). Trimming at V came to 4 bases and at J to 1 base, leaving 5 bases not matched to a gene. The length of the CDR3 is 16 residues. The CDR3 spells CASSYILAGSYNEQFF. CDR3 sequence (DNA): TGTGCCAGCAGCTACATTCTAGCGGGGTCCTACAATGAGCAGTTCTTC.

V and J are TRBV29-1 and TRBJ2-7; weak D call: TRBD1 (6 bases). V was cut by 7 bases and J by 0 bases, with 13 bases left in between. This CDR3 contains 13 residues. Germline CDR1 is SQVTM and CDR2 is ANQGSEA. CDR3 loop: CSGRDMGSYEQYF. The CDR3 region has the DNA TGCAGCGGCAGGGACATGGGCTCCTACGAGCAGTACTTC.

V is TRBV3-1 and J is TRBJ2-1; the match to TRBD2 covers 9 bases. The CDR3 length is 18 residues. Germline CDR1 and CDR2: LGHDT and YNNKEL (reference sequence). The J segment lost 5 bases and the V segment lost 0 bases, leaving 11 bases of the junction unmatched. The CDR3 loop is CASSQDRLTSGQDNEQFF. CDR3 nucleotides: TGTGCCAGCAGCCAAGATAGATTGACTAGCGGACAAGACAATGAGCAGTTCTTC.

The V and J genes are TRBV10-3 and TRBJ1-2, with 7 bases that match TRBD1. The CDR3 consists of 15 residues. Germline trimming cut 4 bases from V and 4 bases from J; bases unmatched to any gene: 9. Germline loops: CDR1 ENHRY, CDR2 SYGVKD. The CDR3 bases are TGTGCCATCAGTGCCGGACAGGACCTTGCCTATGGCTACACCTTC. Protein: CAISAGQDLAYGYTF.

The V gene is TRBV9, the J gene TRBJ1-1; tentatively, D is TRBD1 (5 bases). The CDR3 consists of 16 residues. Germline V gene sequence: CDR1 SGDLS, CDR2 YYNGEE. V was pared by 5 bases and J by 0 bases, with 17 bases between. The CDR3 is CASSPGNRNLNTEAFF. DNA for the CDR3: TGTGCCAGCAGTCCGGGAAACAGGAATTTGAACACTGAAGCTTTCTTT.

This clonotype was detected only a few times. The gene calls are TRBV7-3 and TRBJ2-6; tentatively, D is TRBD2 (7 bases). Trimming removed 2 bases at V and 1 base at J, with 15 bases between. Germline lookup yields CDR1 SGHTA and CDR2 FQGTGA. This CDR3 is 18 amino acids long. CDR3 in DNA: TGTGCCAGCAGCTTACTAGGACTAGGGGGATCTGGGGCCAACGTCCTGACTTTC. Encoded protein: CASSLLGLGGSGANVLTF.

This chain connects TRBV4-3 to TRBJ2-5; possible D gene TRBD2, 6 bases. The J call may be incorrect, as the DNA end agrees better with TRBJ2-1. Germline CDR1 and CDR2: LGHNA and YSLEER. This CDR3 region has 13 residues. The CDR3 nucleotides are TGCGCCAGCAGCCACCTAGCGAGCAATGAGCAGTTCTTC. It yields the protein CASSHLASNEQFF.

This chain uses TRBV6-6 with TRBJ2-5; TRBD2 matches at 11 bases. V shed 8 bases, J shed 4 bases, and the junction held 6 bases outside the gene matches. Germline values: CDR1 MNHNY, CDR2 SVGAGI (reference sequence). This CDR3 contains 14 residues. The CDR3 here is CASDTSGGVETQYF. CDR3 DNA: TGTGCCAGCGACACTAGCGGGGGAGTAGAGACCCAGTACTTC.